One sample yielded the 31 T cell receptor beta chains listed below, sequenced in a study of blood T cell repertoires in COVID-19. Method: immunoSEQ multiplex PCR; TCRdb's copy keeps in-frame clones and lacks some. The sample carries some 52,000 clones, around 84% recorded once. Sample: peripheral blood. The receptor source for this set is a human donor in a cohort sampled during active COVID-19.

This chain links TRBV5-1 with TRBJ1-2; 12 positions match TRBD1. In germline, CDR1 is SGHRS, CDR2 YFSETQ. The CDR3 extends over 15 amino acids. V lost 4 bases, J lost 4 bases, and 5 bases stayed unmatched. The CDR3 spells CASSTGQGASYGYTF. In DNA, the CDR3 is TGCGCCAGCAGCACGGGACAGGGGGCCAGCTATGGCTACACCTTC.

This clone was recorded once. The gene calls are TRBV20-1 and TRBJ1-2; D ambiguous. Germline lookup yields CDR1 DFQATT and CDR2 SNEGSKA (reference sequence). The CDR3 is 11 residues long. V was cut by 0 bases and J by 13 bases, with 12 bases left in between. The CDR3 DNA reads as TGCAGTGCTAGAGATTTAACAGAACTCACCTTC. Its protein is CSARDLTELTF.

The CDR3 spells CASSFSLAGGRWGSYEQYF. As DNA, the CDR3 is TGTGCCAGCAGTTTCTCCCTAGCGGGAGGGCGGTGGGGGTCCTACGAGCAGTACTTC. The chain employs TRBV28 and TRBJ2-7; 12 bases match TRBD2. The CDR3 runs to 19 residues. After removal of 3 bases from V and 1 base from J, the junction contained 13 bases not matched to a gene. Germline CDR1 reads MDHEN; CDR2 reads SYDVKM. Drawing the rest from reference TRBV28 and TRBJ2-7, the complete variable domain is DVKVTQSSRYLVKRTGEKVFLECVQDMDHENMFWYRQDPGLGLRLIYFSYDVKMKEKGDIPEGYSVSREKKERFSLILESASTNQTSMYLCASSFSLAGGRWGSYEQYFGPGTRLTVT.

Only one count was recorded for this clone. The chain recombines TRBV28 with TRBJ1-4; a possible D gene is TRBD1 (5 bases). The V end lost 5 bases, the J end lost 7 bases, and 17 bases lay between the germline ends. This CDR3 spans 15 amino acids. Germline V lookup: CDR1 MDHEN, CDR2 SYDVKM. CDR3 nucleotides: TGTGCCAGCAGTAGGGAGGGGCAGGGAGGTGAAAAACTGTTTTTT. Encoded protein: CASSREGQGGEKLFF.

A single count supports this clone. V usage is TRBV12-3 or TRBV12-4 and J usage is TRBJ2-7; TRBD1 matches 11 bases. This CDR3 spans 13 amino acids. V gave up 8 bases and J gave up 2 bases; unmatched junction bases: 2. This CDR3 is CASGQGAAYEQYF. CDR3 nucleotide sequence: TGTGCCAGCGGACAGGGGGCTGCCTACGAGCAGTACTTC.

This rearrangement joins TRBV27 to TRBJ2-5, with D maybe TRBD2 (5 bases). V gave up 5 bases and J gave up 3 bases, with 10 bases separating them. This CDR3 region has 13 residues. Germline CDR1 MNHEY, CDR2 SMNVEV (reference sequence). The CDR3 sequence is CASSRGFEETQYF. Written as DNA, the CDR3 is TGTGCCAGCAGTCGAGGGTTTGAAGAGACCCAGTACTTC.

This clone appeared once. The V call is TRBV28, the J call TRBJ2-4, with D tentatively TRBD1 (6 bases). V lost 7 bases and J lost 1, with 17 bases in between. CDR1 is MDHEN and CDR2 is SYDVKM in the germline V gene. The CDR3 spans 16 residues. DNA for the CDR3: TGTGCCAGCAAGAAAAACAGGGATCGGGCCAAAAACATTCAGTACTTC. Its protein is CASKKNRDRAKNIQYF.

The chain has TRBV27 and TRBJ1-2; weak D call: TRBD1 (5 bases). Looked up from germline, CDR1 is MNHEY and CDR2 is SMNVEV (reference sequence). The CDR3 consists of 15 residues. Trimming cost V 2 bases and J 2 bases, with 12 bases left between them. CDR3 amino acids: CASSLDPDSNYGYTF. CDR3 DNA sequence: TGTGCCAGCAGTTTAGATCCCGACAGCAACTATGGCTACACCTTC.

For the CDR3, the DNA is TGTGCCAGCACCGTCGAAGGGGGACAAGAGACCCAGTACTTC. Translated: CASTVEGGQETQYF. The rearrangement joins TRBV5-5 to TRBJ2-5, with a tentative D call TRBD1 (6 bases). V lost 6 bases to trimming and J lost 2 bases, with 14 bases between them. The germline V gene has CDR1 SGHKS and CDR2 YYEKEE (reference sequence). This CDR3 has 14 residues.

The genes are TRBV28 and TRBJ2-7; the D gene is possibly TRBD1 (6 bases). In germline, CDR1 is MDHEN, CDR2 SYDVKM. V lost 5 bases and J lost 6, with 20 bases in between. The CDR3 totals 15 residues. DNA of the CDR3: TGTGCCAGCAGTCCCCAAGGCCACAGGGTAGGCGAGCAGTACTTC. Amino acid sequence: CASSPQGHRVGEQYF.

The J gene is TRBJ2-1, the V gene TRBV7-2; D might be TRBD1 (5 bases). The V gene's germline CDR1 is SGHTA and CDR2 FQGNSA. Trimming cost V 5 bases and J 0 bases, with 14 bases left between them. The CDR3 spans 16 residues. CDR3: CASSPQGSDSYNEQFF. The CDR3, as DNA: TGTGCCAGCAGCCCCCAGGGAAGCGACTCCTACAATGAGCAGTTCTTC.

The rearrangement joins TRBV7-2 to TRBJ1-2; a possible D gene is TRBD1 (6 bases). CDR1 is SGHTA and CDR2 is FQGNSA in the germline V gene. Trimming left V 2 bases short and J 8 bases short, with 12 bases between. The CDR3 is 13 amino acids. The DNA of the CDR3 is TGTGCCAGCAGCTTAAAGGGTAGGGGGGGCTACACCTTC. Residues: CASSLKGRGGYTF. The whole variable domain, filled in from reference TRBV7-2 and TRBJ1-2, reads GAGVSQSPSNKVTEKGKDVELRCDPISGHTALYWYRQSLGQGLEFLIYFQGNSAPDKSGLPSDRFSAERTGGSVSTLTIQRTQQEDSAVYLCASSLKGRGGYTFGSGTRLTVV.

The chain is built from TRBV9 and TRBJ2-7; 10 positions match TRBD1. V dropped 3 bases and J dropped 0; count of bases not matched to a gene: 3. The germline gives CDR1 SGDLS, CDR2 YYNGEE. The CDR3 totals 15 residues. The CDR3 region has the DNA TGTGCCAGCAGCGAGGGACAGGGGAGCTCCTACGAGCAGTACTTC. It is translated as CASSEGQGSSYEQYF.

The gene calls are TRBV5-4 and TRBJ2-6; D gene uncertain. The length of the CDR3 is 15 residues. V was cut by 3 bases and J by 2 bases, with 9 bases left in between. Germline V lookup: CDR1 SGHNT, CDR2 YYREEE (reference sequence). This CDR3 reads CASSSPGAGANVLTF. CDR3 coding DNA: TGTGCCAGCAGCTCCCCCGGAGCTGGGGCCAACGTCCTGACTTTC.

The chain uses TRBV7-2 and TRBJ1-5; D gene unclear. Per the germline V gene, CDR1 is SGHTA and CDR2 is FQGNSA. The CDR3 runs 15 residues. The V and J ends lost 0 bases and 0 bases respectively, with 6 bases between them. CDR3 sequence reads: CASSLASVSNQPQHF. The CDR3 nucleotides read TGTGCCAGCAGCTTAGCCTCGGTTAGCAATCAGCCCCAGCATTTT.

This chain links TRBV10-3 with TRBJ1-2; tentatively, D is TRBD1 (6 bases). Germline V gene sequence: CDR1 ENHRY, CDR2 SYGVKD. V lost 0 bases and J lost 0, with 8 bases in between. CDR3 length: 15 residues. The CDR3 DNA reads TGTGCCATCAGTGAGTCGGGGGCAGCTAACTATGGCTACACCTTC. Protein sequence: CAISESGAANYGYTF.

Comment on this clone: This specimen includes other DNA sequences encoding the same CDR3. The chain links TRBV10-3 to TRBJ2-7; 9 nucleotides line up with TRBD1. This CDR3 contains 15 residues. The V segment lost 6 bases and the J segment 3 bases; nucleotides outside the gene matches: 9. Per the germline V gene, CDR1 is ENHRY and CDR2 is SYGVKD. The CDR3, as DNA: TGTGCCATCAGCGACCCGGGACAGGGTTTCTACGAGCAGTACTTC. It codes for CAISDPGQGFYEQYF.

The chain has TRBV19 and TRBJ1-1, with 8 nucleotides matching TRBD1. Trimming at V came to 5 bases and at J to 3 bases, leaving 11 bases not matched to a gene. The CDR3 runs to 16 residues. Germline values: CDR1 LNHDA, CDR2 SQIVND (reference sequence). The CDR3 nucleotides are TGTGCCAGTAGTCTACTATCCGGGACAGGAGACACTGAAGCTTTCTTT. Protein product: CASSLLSGTGDTEAFF.

This chain uses TRBV5-4 with TRBJ1-3, with no clear D. V dropped 3 bases and J dropped 1 base, with 5 bases sitting between them. The CDR3 runs to 13 residues. Germline CDR1 reads SGHNT; CDR2 reads YYREEE (reference sequence). DNA of the CDR3: TGTGCCAGCAGCTCTCCTTCTGGAAACACCATATATTTT. It encodes CASSSPSGNTIYF.

V and J are TRBV7-9 and TRBJ2-7, with 9 bases matching TRBD1. V lost 3 bases and J lost 6; bases outside the gene matches: 6. Germline V gene lookup returns CDR1 SEHNR and CDR2 FQNEAQ (reference sequence). This CDR3 has 14 residues. CDR3 DNA sequence: TGTGCCAGCAGCTTGTTAACAGGGGGCGGCGAGCAGTACTTC. The encoded protein is CASSLLTGGGEQYF.

This chain links TRBV7-8 with TRBJ2-1; TRBD2 matches 10 bases. V dropped 4 bases and J dropped 8; count of bases not matched to a gene: 8. Germline assignment: CDR1 SGHVS and CDR2 FQNEAQ. The CDR3 spans 15 residues. The CDR3 DNA sequence: TGTGCCAGCAGCTCACGGACTAGCGGTGGCGATGAGCAGTTCTTC. Translated, it gives CASSSRTSGGDEQFF.

The rearrangement links TRBV7-6 to TRBJ2-7; 8 nucleotides line up with TRBD2. CDR1 is SGHVS, CDR2 FNYEAQ, per germline. The CDR3 extends over 15 amino acids. The V gene end was trimmed by 1 base and the J gene end by 3 bases; junction bases not matched to a gene: 5. CDR3 loop: CASSLEASGYYEQYF. The CDR3 region has the DNA TGTGCCAGCAGCTTAGAGGCTAGCGGGTACTACGAGCAGTACTTC.

The J gene is TRBJ1-5, the V gene TRBV27; TRBD1 matches 7 bases. Germline V gene lookup returns CDR1 MNHEY and CDR2 SMNVEV (reference sequence). The CDR3 runs to 19 residues. J was trimmed by 2 bases and V by 4 bases; bases with no gene match: 17. The CDR3 DNA is TGTGCCAGCAGTTCCCATCGACAGGGATATTTTCGTCGCAATCAGCCCCAGCATTTT. Translating it yields CASSSHRQGYFRRNQPQHF.

Comments on this clone: An end of the junction does not agree with germline; a read error may underlie this. The chain couples TRBV12-5 to TRBJ1-5, with D unresolved. The CDR3 is 16 amino acids. Germline CDR1 is LGHNT and CDR2 is FRNRAP. The CDR3 protein is CASVLAGGSRNQPQHF. In nucleotides, the CDR3 is TGTGCTAGTGTTTTGGCAGGTGGAAGTCGCAATCAGCCCCAGCATTTT.

The gene calls are TRBV7-8 and TRBJ2-1; 7 bases align to TRBD1. The CDR3 consists of 17 residues. Germline V gene lookup returns CDR1 SGHVS and CDR2 FQNEAQ. V shed 4 bases, J shed 0 bases, and the junction held 9 bases outside the gene matches. CDR3 DNA sequence: TGTGCCAGCAGCTCCAGACAGGGCTTTAACTCCTACAATGAGCAGTTCTTC. Encoded protein: CASSSRQGFNSYNEQFF.

The chain recombines TRBV27 with TRBJ1-2, with 9 nucleotides matching TRBD1. With 3 bases clipped from V and 8 bases from J, the junction kept 13 bases outside the gene matches. The CDR3 has 16 residues. The germline gives CDR1 MNHEY, CDR2 SMNVEV (reference sequence). CDR3 region: CASSLSGTGGAGGYTF. CDR3 in DNA: TGTGCCAGCAGTTTGAGCGGAACAGGGGGCGCGGGGGGCTACACCTTC.

The chain uses TRBV5-1 and TRBJ2-7; TRBD1 is a possible D gene (6 bases). From germline, CDR1 is SGHRS and CDR2 YFSETQ. The CDR3 has 13 amino acids. V was cut by 1 base and J by 2 bases, with 7 bases left in between. CDR3 in amino acids: CASSLTGPYEQYF. The CDR3 region has the DNA TGCGCCAGCAGCTTGACAGGGCCCTACGAGCAGTACTTC.

The chain employs TRBV6-6 and TRBJ1-2; D uncertain. The CDR3 runs 13 residues. V was cut by 3 bases and J by 1 base, with 6 bases left in between. Germline V gene lookup returns CDR1 MNHNY and CDR2 SVGAGI (reference sequence). DNA for the CDR3: TGTGCCAGCAGTTATAACAGTAACTATGGCTACACCTTC. It yields the protein CASSYNSNYGYTF.

The gene calls are TRBV2 and TRBJ2-7, with 9 bases lining up with TRBD1. Germline CDR1 is SNHLY and CDR2 is FYNNEI. The CDR3 length is 15 residues. The V gene end was trimmed by 1 base and the J gene end by 2 bases; junction bases not matched to a gene: 3. The CDR3 loop is CASSEEDRGPYEQYF. The CDR3 bases are TGTGCCAGCAGTGAAGAGGACAGGGGACCCTACGAGCAGTACTTC.

J is TRBJ2-7 and V is TRBV18; no reliable D call. The CDR3 spans 12 residues. Per the germline V gene, CDR1 is KGHSH and CDR2 is LQKENI. The V end lost 6 bases, the J end lost 2 bases, and 8 bases lay between the germline ends. CDR3 DNA sequence: TGTGCCAGCTCGGCAGGTCCCTACGAGCAGTACTTC. This gives the protein CASSAGPYEQYF.

The chain recombines TRBV3-1 (or the pseudogene TRBV3-2) with TRBJ1-4; 9 nucleotides match TRBD1. The V gene's germline CDR1 is LGHDT and CDR2 YNNKEL (reference sequence). Unmatched junction bases numbered 7, after V lost 2 bases and J lost 9 bases. The CDR3 sequence is 15 residues long. For the CDR3, the DNA is TGTGCCAGCAGCCAAACAGGGGGCGCTCGGAAAAAACTGTTTTTT. It translates to CASSQTGGARKKLFF.